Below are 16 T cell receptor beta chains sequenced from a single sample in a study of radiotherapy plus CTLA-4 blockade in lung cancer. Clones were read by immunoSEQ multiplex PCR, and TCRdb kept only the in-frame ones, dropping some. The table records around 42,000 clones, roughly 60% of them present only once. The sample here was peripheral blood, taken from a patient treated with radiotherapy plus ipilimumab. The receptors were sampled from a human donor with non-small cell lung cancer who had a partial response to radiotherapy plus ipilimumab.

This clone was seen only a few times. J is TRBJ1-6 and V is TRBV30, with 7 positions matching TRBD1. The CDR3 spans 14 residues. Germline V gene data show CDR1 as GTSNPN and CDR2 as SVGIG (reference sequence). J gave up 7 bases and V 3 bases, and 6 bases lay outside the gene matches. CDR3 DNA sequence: TGTGCCTGGAGGAAGGACAGGCCGAATTCACCCCTCCACTTT. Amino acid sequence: CAWRKDRPNSPLHF.

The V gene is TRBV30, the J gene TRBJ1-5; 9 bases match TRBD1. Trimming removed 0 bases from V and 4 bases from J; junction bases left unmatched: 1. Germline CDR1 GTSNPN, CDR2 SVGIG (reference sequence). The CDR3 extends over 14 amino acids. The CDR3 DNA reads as TGTGCCTGGAGTGTTGGGACAGGGAATCAGCCCCAGCATTTT. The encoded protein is CAWSVGTGNQPQHF.

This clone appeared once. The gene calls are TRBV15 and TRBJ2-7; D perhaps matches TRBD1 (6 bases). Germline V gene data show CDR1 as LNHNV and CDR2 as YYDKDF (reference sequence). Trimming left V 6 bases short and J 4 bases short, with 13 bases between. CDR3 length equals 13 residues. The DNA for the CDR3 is TGTGCCACCAGGATGGACAGAGGGTACGAGCAGTACTTC. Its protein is CATRMDRGYEQYF.

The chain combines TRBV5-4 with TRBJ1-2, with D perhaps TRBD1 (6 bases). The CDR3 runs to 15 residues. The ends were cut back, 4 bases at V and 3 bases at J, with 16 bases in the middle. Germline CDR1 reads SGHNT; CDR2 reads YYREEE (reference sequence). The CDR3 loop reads CASSPTGGGDYGYTF. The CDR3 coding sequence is TGTGCCAGCAGCCCTACGGGGGGCGGAGACTATGGCTACACCTTC.

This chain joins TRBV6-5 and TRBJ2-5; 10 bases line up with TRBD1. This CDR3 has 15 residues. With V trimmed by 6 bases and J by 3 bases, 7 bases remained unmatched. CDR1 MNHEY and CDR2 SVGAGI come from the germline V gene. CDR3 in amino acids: CASRYLTGGEETQYF. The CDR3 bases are TGTGCCAGCAGGTATTTGACAGGGGGCGAAGAGACCCAGTACTTC.

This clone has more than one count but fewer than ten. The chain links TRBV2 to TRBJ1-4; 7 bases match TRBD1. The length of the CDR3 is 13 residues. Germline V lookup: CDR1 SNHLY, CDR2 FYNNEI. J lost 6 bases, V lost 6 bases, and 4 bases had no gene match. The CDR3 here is CASSAGGDEKLFF. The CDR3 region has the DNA TGTGCCAGCAGCGCAGGGGGTGATGAAAAACTGTTTTTT. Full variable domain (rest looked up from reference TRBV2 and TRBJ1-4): EPEVTQTPSHQVTQMGQEVILRCVPISNHLYFYWYRQILGQKVEFLVSFYNNEISEKSEIFDDQFSVERPDGSNFTLKIRSTKLEDSAMYFCASSAGGDEKLFFGSGTQLSVL.

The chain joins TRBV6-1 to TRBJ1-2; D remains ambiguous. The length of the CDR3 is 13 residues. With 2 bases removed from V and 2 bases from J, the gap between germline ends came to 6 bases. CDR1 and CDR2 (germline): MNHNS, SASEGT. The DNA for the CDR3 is TGTGCCAGCAGTGAATGGGCGAACTATGGCTACACCTTC. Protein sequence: CASSEWANYGYTF.

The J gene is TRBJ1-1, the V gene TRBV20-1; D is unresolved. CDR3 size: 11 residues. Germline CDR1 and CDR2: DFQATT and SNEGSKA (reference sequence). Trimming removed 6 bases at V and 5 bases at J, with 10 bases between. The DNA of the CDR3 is TGCAGTGCCCCCATCCGGACTGAAGCTTTCTTT. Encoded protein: CSAPIRTEAFF.

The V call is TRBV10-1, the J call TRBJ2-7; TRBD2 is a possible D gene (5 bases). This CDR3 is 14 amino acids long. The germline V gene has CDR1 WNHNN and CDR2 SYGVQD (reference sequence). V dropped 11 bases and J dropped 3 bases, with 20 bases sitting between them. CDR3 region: CASVLPSGYYEQYF. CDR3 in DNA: TGCGCCTCCGTCCTACCATCGGGATACTACGAGCAGTACTTC.

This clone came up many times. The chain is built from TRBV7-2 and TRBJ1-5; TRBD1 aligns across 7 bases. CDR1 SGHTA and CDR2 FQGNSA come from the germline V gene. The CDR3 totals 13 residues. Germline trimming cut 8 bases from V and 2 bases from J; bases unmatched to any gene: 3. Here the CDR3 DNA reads TGTGCCAGCGCCGGGACAGGCAATCAGCCCCAGCATTTT. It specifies CASAGTGNQPQHF. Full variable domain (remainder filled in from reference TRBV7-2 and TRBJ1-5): GAGVSQSPSNKVTEKGKDVELRCDPISGHTALYWYRQSLGQGLEFLIYFQGNSAPDKSGLPSDRFSAERTGGSVSTLTIQRTQQEDSAVYLCASAGTGNQPQHFGDGTRLSIL.

CDR3 region: CASSSLGRYEQYF. In DNA form, the CDR3 reads TGTGCCAGCAGCTCCCTAGGGAGATACGAGCAGTACTTC. The V and J genes are TRBV7-9 and TRBJ2-7; weak D call: TRBD2 (5 bases). There are 13 residues in the CDR3. Germline CDR1 and CDR2: SEHNR and FQNEAQ (reference sequence). V lost 4 bases to trimming and J lost 4 bases, with 11 bases between them. Full variable domain (remainder filled in from reference TRBV7-9 and TRBJ2-7): DTGVSQNPRHKITKRGQNVTFRCDPISEHNRLYWYRQTLGQGPEFLTYFQNEAQLEKSRLLSDRFSAERPKGSFSTLEIQRTEQGDSAMYLCASSSLGRYEQYFGPGTRLTVT.

The CDR3 sequence is CASSLASGRASKNIQYF. The CDR3, as DNA: TGCGCCAGCAGCTTAGCGAGCGGGAGGGCGTCCAAAAACATTCAGTACTTC. The chain uses TRBV5-1 and TRBJ2-4, with 10 bases that match TRBD2. CDR1 SGHRS and CDR2 YFSETQ come from the germline V gene. Trimming cost V 2 bases and J 2 bases; bases outside gene matches: 7. This CDR3 has 17 residues.

Here the CDR3 DNA reads TGTGCCACCAGCAGAGATGGGACAGCATATGAAAAACTGTTTTTT. Amino acid sequence: CATSRDGTAYEKLFF. The J gene is TRBJ1-4, the V gene TRBV15, with 7 bases lining up with TRBD1. CDR3 length equals 15 residues. V lost 0 bases, J lost 6 bases, and 4 bases stayed unmatched. Germline CDR1 LNHNV, CDR2 YYDKDF (reference sequence).

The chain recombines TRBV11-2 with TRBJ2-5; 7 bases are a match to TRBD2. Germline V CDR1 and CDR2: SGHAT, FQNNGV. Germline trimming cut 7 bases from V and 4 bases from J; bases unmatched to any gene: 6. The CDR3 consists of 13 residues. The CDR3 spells CASNWGGAETQYF. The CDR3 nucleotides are TGTGCCAGCAACTGGGGAGGGGCAGAGACCCAGTACTTC.

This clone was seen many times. The CDR3 region is CASSEQGGNTEAFF. The CDR3 nucleotides are TGCGCCAGCAGCGAACAGGGGGGGAACACTGAAGCTTTCTTT. The chain has TRBV5-1 and TRBJ1-1; the match to TRBD1 covers 8 bases. Trimming removed 4 bases from V and 1 base from J; junction bases left unmatched: 3. This CDR3 region has 14 residues. Germline-derived CDR1 and CDR2 are SGHRS and YFSETQ.

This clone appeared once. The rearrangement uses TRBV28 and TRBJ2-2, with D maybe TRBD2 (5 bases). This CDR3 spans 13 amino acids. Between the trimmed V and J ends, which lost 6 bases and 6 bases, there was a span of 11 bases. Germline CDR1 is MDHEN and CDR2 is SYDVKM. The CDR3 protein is CASRSTGSGELFF. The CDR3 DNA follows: TGTGCCAGCAGATCCACGGGGTCCGGGGAGCTGTTTTTT.